A selection of T cell receptor beta chains follows, all from one sample in a study of T cell responses to AZD1222 COVID-19 vaccine. Sequencing was performed with immunoSEQ multiplex PCR; in TCRdb, only in-frame clones are kept and a portion is missing. The sample yields roughly 65,000 clones, 80% seen once. The sample here was peripheral blood, taken on day 0 of AZD1222 vaccination. The receptor set was obtained from an adult in good health. CDR3s include the opening cysteine and the closing phenylalanine or tryptophan. A D gene is named only where the DNA matches it firmly. Only some rows state a clone size, as once, few, many or a class for expanded clones.

DNA,CDR3,J,size,V,D
TGCAGTGCTAGTAGCGGGGGCGTTACACTAGGGGACTACGAGCAGTACTTC,CSASSGGVTLGDYEQYF,TRBJ2-7,.,TRBV20-1,TRBD2
TGTGCCAGCAGTGAAAGTTCAGGGGGCCATGAGCAGTTCTTC,CASSESSGGHEQFF,TRBJ2-1,.,TRBV2,TRBD1
TGTGCCAGCAGTGGTCTTGGGGAGTGGGAGTACTTC,CASSGLGEWEYF,TRBJ2-7,many,TRBV2,.
TGTGCCAGCAGCCTGACTCACAATGAGCAGTTCTTC,CASSLTHNEQFF,TRBJ2-1,.,TRBV27,.
TGTGCCAGCAGCCCATCACAGGGGCCTTACAATGAGCAGTTCTTC,CASSPSQGPYNEQFF,TRBJ2-1,.,TRBV7-6,TRBD1
TGTGCCAGCTCACCGTCCGTACAGACGATCAACACTGAAGCTTTCTTT,CASSPSVQTINTEAFF,TRBJ1-1,.,TRBV18,.
TGTGCCAGCAGCACATATATCGAATGGAGCGGGAATAACTATGGCTACACCTTC,CASSTYIEWSGNNYGYTF,TRBJ1-2,.,TRBV7-8,.
TGTGCCAGTAGTACGGACGTTCGTCAGCCCCAGCATTTT,CASSTDVRQPQHF,TRBJ1-5,.,TRBV19,.
TGTGCCAGCGCAGGGACAGGGGCCAACGTCCTGACTTTC,CASAGTGANVLTF,TRBJ2-6,.,TRBV27,.
TGTGCCAGCAGCGTAGATCGGGGCGCCTATGGCTACACCTTC,CASSVDRGAYGYTF,TRBJ1-2,.,TRBV9,.
TGTGCCAGCTCACCCGGTGGGGCACGCTCCTACGAGCAGTACTTC,CASSPGGARSYEQYF,TRBJ2-7,.,TRBV18,.
TGTGCCAGCAGCTTAGACAGAAACCTTATATCCTACGAGCAGTACTTC,CASSLDRNLISYEQYF,TRBJ2-7,.,TRBV7-9,.
TGTGCCAGCAGTCTCAGGGGCGGCAATCAGCCCCAGCATTTT,CASSLRGGNQPQHF,TRBJ1-5,once,TRBV2,.
TGCGCCAGCAGCCAAGGGCTAGCGTTCACCCTCTACAATGAGCAGTTCTTC,CASSQGLAFTLYNEQFF,TRBJ2-1,.,TRBV4-1,.
TGTGCCAGCAGCTTTGATTGGACAGGGGCTAATTCACCCCTCCACTTT,CASSFDWTGANSPLHF,TRBJ1-6,few,TRBV9,TRBD1
TGTGCCAGCAGCTGGCGTGTGAAGGGACCGATTAACTATGGCTACACCTTC,CASSWRVKGPINYGYTF,TRBJ1-2,.,TRBV7-8,.
TGTGCCAGCAGTGAACTGGAACCTAATCAGCCCCAGCATTTT,CASSELEPNQPQHF,TRBJ1-5,many,TRBV2,.
TGTGCCAGCAGTTTCAGGGTCCAAGAGACCCAGTACTTC,CASSFRVQETQYF,TRBJ2-5,.,TRBV6-6,.
TGTGCCAGCAGCGGGGTTCTCCATGAGCAGTTCTTC,CASSGVLHEQFF,TRBJ2-1,.,TRBV28,.
TGCGCCAGCAGCCTAAAAGAGCCCTCCTACGAGCAGTACTTC,CASSLKEPSYEQYF,TRBJ2-7,.,TRBV4-1,.
TGTGCCAGCAGCCAACAGGGGGCGGACTATGGCTACACCTTC,CASSQQGADYGYTF,TRBJ1-2,.,TRBV3-1/TRBV3-2,TRBD1
TGTGCCAGGACCCTCACAGGGGATGAATACTCTGGGGCCAACGTCCTGACTTTC,CARTLTGDEYSGANVLTF,TRBJ2-6,once,TRBV19,TRBD1
TGCAGTGCCCGAAAGACCGGGGAGCTGTTTTTT,CSARKTGELFF,TRBJ2-2,.,TRBV20-1,.
TGCGCCAGCAGCTTAGACAGACAAGAGACCCAGTACTTC,CASSLDRQETQYF,TRBJ2-5,.,TRBV5-1,.
TGTGCCAGCAGCTTTTCTGAAAAACTGTTTTTT,CASSFSEKLFF,TRBJ1-4,.,TRBV7-9,.
TGTGCCAGCAGCGCCCTGGATGCCTCCACAGATACGCAGTATTTT,CASSALDASTDTQYF,TRBJ2-3,.,TRBV9,.
TGTGCCAGCAGTTCGACAGGGGGGGGAGGCGGGGAGCTGTTTTTT,CASSSTGGGGGELFF,TRBJ2-2,.,TRBV28,TRBD1
TGTGCCAGCAGCGCCCGGGACAGCAATAACTATGGCTACACCTTC,CASSARDSNNYGYTF,TRBJ1-2,.,TRBV9,TRBD1
TGCGCCAGCAGCTTCGGGGGGGCCCGGTACAATGAGCAGTTCTTC,CASSFGGARYNEQFF,TRBJ2-1,.,TRBV5-1,TRBD2
TGCGCCAGCAGCTTGGACAGGGAGAATCAGCCCCAGCATTTT,CASSLDRENQPQHF,TRBJ1-5,.,TRBV5-1,.
TGTGCCAGCAGTAGACGACAGGGGGACAATTCACCCCTCCACTTT,CASSRRQGDNSPLHF,TRBJ1-6,.,TRBV6-5,TRBD1
TGTGCCAGCTCACTAACACCTCAGGGGGATGAAAAACTGTTTTTT,CASSLTPQGDEKLFF,TRBJ1-4,once,TRBV18,TRBD1
TGTGCCAGCAGTTTGTATCAGCCCCAGCATTTT,CASSLYQPQHF,TRBJ1-5,.,TRBV27,.
TGTGCCAGCTCACCACCCTTCCAGGGACTCAAAAGGAGGGAGACCCAGTACTTC,CASSPPFQGLKRRETQYF,TRBJ2-5,.,TRBV18,.
TGTGCCAGCAGTGGCCGGACTAGCGGGGGGCCGCAGGTCGCCTACGAGCAGTACTTC,CASSGRTSGGPQVAYEQYF,TRBJ2-7,few,TRBV6-1,TRBD2
TGTGCCAGCAGTGAGGGCCTCCAAGAGACCCAGTACTTC,CASSEGLQETQYF,TRBJ2-5,.,TRBV2,.
TGCGCCAGCAGCAGGCAGGGTATGAGCTCCTATAATTCACCCCTCCACTTT,CASSRQGMSSYNSPLHF,TRBJ1-6,.,TRBV5-1,.
TGTGCCAGCAGTTCGACCGGGACAGGGTCATCCTACGAGCAGTACTTC,CASSSTGTGSSYEQYF,TRBJ2-7,.,TRBV28,TRBD1
TGTGCCAGCCGCCTGGGACAGGGGACTGAAGCTTTCTTT,CASRLGQGTEAFF,TRBJ1-1,.,TRBV7-9,TRBD1
TGCAGCGTTCATAAAGAACGGGGCACTGAAGCTTTCTTT,CSVHKERGTEAFF,TRBJ1-1,.,TRBV29-1,.
TGTGCCAGCAGCCTCTCCGGGACAATGGGATACAATGAGCAGTTCTTC,CASSLSGTMGYNEQFF,TRBJ2-1,once,TRBV7-2,.
TGTGCCAGCAGTTACTCGACCGTCGGGGAGAAAGCTTTCTTT,CASSYSTVGEKAFF,TRBJ1-1,.,TRBV6-5,.
TGTGCCAGCAGCTTACGAGAGGCACGGTCCTATAATTCACCCCTCCACTTT,CASSLREARSYNSPLHF,TRBJ1-6,.,TRBV5-5,.
TGTGCCACTGGGGAGGGCCTAGCCACAGATACGCAGTATTTT,CATGEGLATDTQYF,TRBJ2-3,.,TRBV2,TRBD2
TGTGCCAGCGATCCAACGAACACCGGGGAGCTGTTTTTT,CASDPTNTGELFF,TRBJ2-2,.,TRBV30,.
TGTGCCAGCAGCTCGAGTACAGGGACGGGATTGAGTGAAAAACTGTTTTTT,CASSSSTGTGLSEKLFF,TRBJ1-4,.,TRBV7-9,.
TGTGCCAGCAGCTCGGAAACTAGCGGGACCGGGGAGCTGTTTTTT,CASSSETSGTGELFF,TRBJ2-2,.,TRBV5-4,TRBD2
TGCGCCAGCAGCTTGGGCGGACTAGTGGGAGATACGCAGTATTTT,CASSLGGLVGDTQYF,TRBJ2-3,once,TRBV5-1,TRBD2
TGTGCCAGCAGTTCTAGCGGGGGGAGGGGGACCCAGTACTTC,CASSSSGGRGTQYF,TRBJ2-5,.,TRBV7-2,TRBD2
TGTGCCAGTAGTATTGGCTGGGGAAGAGATGGCTACACCTTC,CASSIGWGRDGYTF,TRBJ1-2,.,TRBV19,.
TGTGCCAGTAGATGGGGGGAAAAACTGTTTTTT,CASRWGEKLFF,TRBJ1-4,.,TRBV19,.
TGCGCCAGCAGCCAAGATCCAACCCCCGGACGAGGCTACACCTTC,CASSQDPTPGRGYTF,TRBJ1-2,.,TRBV4-1,.